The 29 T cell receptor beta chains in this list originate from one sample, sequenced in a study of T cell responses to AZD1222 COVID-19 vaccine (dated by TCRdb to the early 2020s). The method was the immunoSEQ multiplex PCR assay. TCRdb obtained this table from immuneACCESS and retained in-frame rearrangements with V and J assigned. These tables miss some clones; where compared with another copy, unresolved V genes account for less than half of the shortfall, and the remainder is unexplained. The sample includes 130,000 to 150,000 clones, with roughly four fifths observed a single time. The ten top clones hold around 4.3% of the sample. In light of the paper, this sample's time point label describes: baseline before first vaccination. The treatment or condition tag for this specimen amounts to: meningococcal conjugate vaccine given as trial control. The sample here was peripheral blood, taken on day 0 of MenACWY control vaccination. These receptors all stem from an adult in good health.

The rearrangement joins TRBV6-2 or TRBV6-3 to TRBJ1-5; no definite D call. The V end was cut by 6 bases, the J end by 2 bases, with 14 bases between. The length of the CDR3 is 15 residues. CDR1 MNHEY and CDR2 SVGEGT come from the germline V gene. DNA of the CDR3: TGTGCCAGCAGCTTCCTGCCCCGGGGCAATCAGCCCCAGCATTTT. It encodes CASSFLPRGNQPQHF.

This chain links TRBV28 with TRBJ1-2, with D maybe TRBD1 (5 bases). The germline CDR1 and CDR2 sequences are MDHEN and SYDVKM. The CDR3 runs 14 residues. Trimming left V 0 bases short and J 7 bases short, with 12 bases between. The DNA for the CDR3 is TGTGCCAGCAGTTTATGGACAGATGGATCTGGCTACACCTTC. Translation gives CASSLWTDGSGYTF.

The CDR3, as DNA: TGTGCCAGCTACGGAACAGGTTTTAGCAATCAGCCCCAGCATTTT. This encodes CASYGTGFSNQPQHF. This chain uses TRBV6-5 with TRBJ1-5; weak D call: TRBD1 (5 bases). The V end lost 8 bases, the J end lost 0 bases, and 14 bases lay between the germline ends. Germline V gene sequence: CDR1 MNHEY, CDR2 SVGAGI. The CDR3 totals 15 residues.

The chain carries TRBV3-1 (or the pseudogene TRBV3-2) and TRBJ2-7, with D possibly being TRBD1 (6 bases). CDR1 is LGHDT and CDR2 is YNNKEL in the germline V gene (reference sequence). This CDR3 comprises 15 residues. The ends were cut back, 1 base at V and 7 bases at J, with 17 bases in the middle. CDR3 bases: TGTGCCAGCAGCCAAGTGCAGGGGCCGGTCAGAGAGCAGTACTTC. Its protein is CASSQVQGPVREQYF.

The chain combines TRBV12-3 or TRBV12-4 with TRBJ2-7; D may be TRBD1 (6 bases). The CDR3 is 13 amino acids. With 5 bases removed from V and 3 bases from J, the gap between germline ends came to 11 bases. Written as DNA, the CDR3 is TGTGCCAGCAGTATGGGACAAGTCTACGAGCAGTACTTC. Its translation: CASSMGQVYEQYF.

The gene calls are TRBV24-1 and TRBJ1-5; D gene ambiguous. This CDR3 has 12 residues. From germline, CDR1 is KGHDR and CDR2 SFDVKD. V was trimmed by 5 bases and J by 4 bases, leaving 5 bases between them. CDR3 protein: CATSGNNQPQHF. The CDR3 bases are TGTGCCACCAGTGGGAATAATCAGCCCCAGCATTTT.

This chain's CDR3 is CASSYPGTTDTQYF. CDR3 nucleotides: TGTGCCAGCAGCTATCCCGGGACCACAGATACGCAGTATTTT. The J gene is TRBJ2-3, the V gene TRBV5-4; D assignment may be TRBD1 or TRBD2 (5 bases each). The CDR3 has 14 residues. V was trimmed by 3 bases and J by 2 bases, leaving 10 bases between them. Germline V CDR1 and CDR2: SGHNT, YYREEE (reference sequence).

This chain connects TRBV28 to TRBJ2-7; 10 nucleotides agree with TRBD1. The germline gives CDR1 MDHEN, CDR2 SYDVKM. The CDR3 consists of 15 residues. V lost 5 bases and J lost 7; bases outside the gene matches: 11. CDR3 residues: CASSRPGTGEGEQYV. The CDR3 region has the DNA TGTGCCAGCAGTCGTCCCGGGACAGGGGAGGGGGAGCAGTACGTC.

The CDR3 spells CASSYSGGPIEQYF. CDR3 DNA sequence: TGTGCCAGCAGTTACTCGGGGGGGCCCATCGAGCAGTACTTC. The V call is TRBV6-5, the J call TRBJ2-7; D may be TRBD2 (7 bases). The length of the CDR3 is 14 residues. V shed 0 bases and J shed 6 bases, with 12 bases lying between them. The germline gives CDR1 MNHEY, CDR2 SVGAGI.

This chain's CDR3 is CASSGGGPGQETQYF. Written as DNA, the CDR3 is TGTGCCAGCAGCGGCGGAGGTCCGGGCCAAGAGACCCAGTACTTC. The V call is TRBV5-4, the J call TRBJ2-5; weak D call: TRBD2 (5 bases). The CDR3 spans 15 residues. Between the trimmed V and J ends, which lost 4 bases and 1 base, there was a span of 14 bases. Germline CDR1 reads SGHNT; CDR2 reads YYREEE (reference sequence).

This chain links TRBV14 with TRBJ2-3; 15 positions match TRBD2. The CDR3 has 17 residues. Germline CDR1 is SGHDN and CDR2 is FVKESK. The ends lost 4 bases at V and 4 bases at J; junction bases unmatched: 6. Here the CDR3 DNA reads TGTGCCAGCAGCCCCGGACTAGCGGGGGGGCCCGCAGATACGCAGTATTTT. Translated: CASSPGLAGGPADTQYF. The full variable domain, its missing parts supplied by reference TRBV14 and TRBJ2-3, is EAGVTQFPSHSVIEKGQTVTLRCDPISGHDNLYWYRRVMGKEIKFLLHFVKESKQDESGMPNNRFLAERTGGTYSTLKVQPAELEDSGVYFCASSPGLAGGPADTQYFGPGTRLTVL.

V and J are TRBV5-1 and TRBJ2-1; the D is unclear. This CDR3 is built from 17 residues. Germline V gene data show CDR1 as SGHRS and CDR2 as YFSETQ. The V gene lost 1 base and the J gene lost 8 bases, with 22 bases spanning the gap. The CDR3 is CASSLNPSGFRADEQFF. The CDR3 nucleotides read TGCGCCAGCAGCTTGAATCCTTCCGGGTTTCGCGCGGATGAGCAGTTCTTC.

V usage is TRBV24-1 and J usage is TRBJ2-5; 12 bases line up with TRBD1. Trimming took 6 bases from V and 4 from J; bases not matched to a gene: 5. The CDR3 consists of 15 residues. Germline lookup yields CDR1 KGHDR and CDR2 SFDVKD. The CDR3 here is CATSQGTGGRETQYF. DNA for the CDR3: TGTGCCACCAGTCAAGGGACAGGGGGCCGAGAGACCCAGTACTTC.

The CDR3 nucleotides read TGTGCCAGCAGCTCTCGGACTAGCGGAGTCAATGAGCAGTTCTTC. Translation gives CASSSRTSGVNEQFF. This rearrangement joins TRBV7-6 to TRBJ2-1; 10 bases are a match to TRBD2. CDR1 SGHVS and CDR2 FNYEAQ come from the germline V gene. This CDR3 region has 15 residues. The trim removed 4 bases at V and 6 bases at J, leaving 6 bases unmatched.

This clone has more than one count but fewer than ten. The CDR3 coding sequence is TGTGCCAGCAGCCCCCCGGGGCTAGCCAAAAACATTCAGTACTTC. It translates to CASSPPGLAKNIQYF. The rearrangement joins TRBV6-5 to TRBJ2-4; the D gene could be TRBD1 or TRBD2 (5 bases each). Germline V gene data show CDR1 as MNHEY and CDR2 as SVGAGI. Trimming pared 6 bases from V and 0 bases from J, leaving 12 bases between. The CDR3 length is 15 residues.

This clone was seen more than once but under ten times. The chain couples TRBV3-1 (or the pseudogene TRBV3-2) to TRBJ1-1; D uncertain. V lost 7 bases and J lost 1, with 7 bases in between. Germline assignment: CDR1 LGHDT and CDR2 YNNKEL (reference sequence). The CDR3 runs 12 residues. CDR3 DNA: TGTGCCAGCAACAACCCGAACACTGAAGCTTTCTTT. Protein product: CASNNPNTEAFF.

DNA of the CDR3: TGTGCCAGCTCCCCGTCCCAGGGAAGAGAAGCTTTCTTT. Amino acids: CASSPSQGREAFF. The J gene is TRBJ1-1, the V gene TRBV18; D perhaps matches TRBD1 (5 bases). V lost 6 bases and J lost 8, with 16 bases in between. Germline CDR1 and CDR2: KGHSH and LQKENI. The CDR3 runs to 13 residues.

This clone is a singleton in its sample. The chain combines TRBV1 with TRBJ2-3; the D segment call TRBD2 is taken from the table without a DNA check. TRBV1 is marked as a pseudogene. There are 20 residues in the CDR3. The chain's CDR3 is CTSSQVPSGGAYVSTDTQYF. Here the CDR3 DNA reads TGCACCAGCAGCCAAGTTCCTAGCGGGGGGGCCTATGTCAGCACAGATACGCAGTATTTT.

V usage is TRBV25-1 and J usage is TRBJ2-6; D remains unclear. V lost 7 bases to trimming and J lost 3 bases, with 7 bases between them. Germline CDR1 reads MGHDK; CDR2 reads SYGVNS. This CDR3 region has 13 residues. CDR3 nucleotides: TGTGCCAGCAATTCCTTTGGGGCCAACGTCCTGACTTTC. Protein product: CASNSFGANVLTF.

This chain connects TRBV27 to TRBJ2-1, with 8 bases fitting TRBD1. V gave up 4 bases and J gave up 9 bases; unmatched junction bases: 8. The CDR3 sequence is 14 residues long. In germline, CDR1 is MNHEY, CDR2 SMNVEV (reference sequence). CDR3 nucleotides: TGTGCCAGCAGTTACGGACAGGGAGCAGGTGAGCAGTTCTTC. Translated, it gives CASSYGQGAGEQFF.

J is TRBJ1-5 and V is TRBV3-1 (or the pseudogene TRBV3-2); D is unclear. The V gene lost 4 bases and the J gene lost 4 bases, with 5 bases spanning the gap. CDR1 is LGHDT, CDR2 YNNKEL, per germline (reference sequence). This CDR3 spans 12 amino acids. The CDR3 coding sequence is TGTGCCAGCAGCCCCGGGAATCAGCCCCAGCATTTT. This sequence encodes CASSPGNQPQHF.

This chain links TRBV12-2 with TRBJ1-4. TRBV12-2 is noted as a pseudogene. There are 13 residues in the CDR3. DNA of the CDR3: TGTGCAAGTCGCCCCCTCGGCCGGGAAAAACTGTTTTTT. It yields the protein CASRPLGREKLFF.

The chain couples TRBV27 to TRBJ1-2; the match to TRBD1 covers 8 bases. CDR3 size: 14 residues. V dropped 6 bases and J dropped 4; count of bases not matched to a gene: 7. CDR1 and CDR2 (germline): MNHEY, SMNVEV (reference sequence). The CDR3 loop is CASSPAGGTYGYTF. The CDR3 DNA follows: TGTGCCAGCAGCCCCGCAGGGGGCACCTATGGCTACACCTTC.

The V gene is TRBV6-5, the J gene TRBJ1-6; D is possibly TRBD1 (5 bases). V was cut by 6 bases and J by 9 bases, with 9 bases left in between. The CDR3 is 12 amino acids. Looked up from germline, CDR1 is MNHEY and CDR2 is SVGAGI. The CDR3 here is CASSQGGSPLHF. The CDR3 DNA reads TGTGCCAGCAGCCAGGGTGGTTCACCCCTCCACTTT.

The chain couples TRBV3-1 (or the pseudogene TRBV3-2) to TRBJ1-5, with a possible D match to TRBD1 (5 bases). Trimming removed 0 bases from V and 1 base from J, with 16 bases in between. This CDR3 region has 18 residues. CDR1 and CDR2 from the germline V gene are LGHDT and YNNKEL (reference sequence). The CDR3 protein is CASSQDLPGMRSNQPQHF. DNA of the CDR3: TGTGCCAGCAGCCAAGATCTTCCAGGGATGAGGAGCAATCAGCCCCAGCATTTT.

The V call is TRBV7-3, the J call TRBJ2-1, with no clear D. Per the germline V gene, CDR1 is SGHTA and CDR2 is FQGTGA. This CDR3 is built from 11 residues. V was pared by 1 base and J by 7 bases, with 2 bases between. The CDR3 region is CASSLNNEQFF. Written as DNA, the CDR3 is TGTGCCAGCAGCTTAAATAATGAGCAGTTCTTC.

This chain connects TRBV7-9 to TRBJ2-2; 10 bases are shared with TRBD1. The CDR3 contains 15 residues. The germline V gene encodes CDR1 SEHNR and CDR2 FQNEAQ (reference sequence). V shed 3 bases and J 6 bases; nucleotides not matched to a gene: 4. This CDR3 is CASSFRDRGPGELFF. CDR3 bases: TGTGCCAGCAGCTTCCGGGACAGGGGACCCGGGGAGCTGTTTTTT.

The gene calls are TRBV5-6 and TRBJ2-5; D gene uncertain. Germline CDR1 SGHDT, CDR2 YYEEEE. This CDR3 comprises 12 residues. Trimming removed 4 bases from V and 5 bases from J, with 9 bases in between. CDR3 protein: CASSPLGETQYF. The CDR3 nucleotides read TGTGCCAGCAGCCCACTCGGGGAGACCCAGTACTTC.

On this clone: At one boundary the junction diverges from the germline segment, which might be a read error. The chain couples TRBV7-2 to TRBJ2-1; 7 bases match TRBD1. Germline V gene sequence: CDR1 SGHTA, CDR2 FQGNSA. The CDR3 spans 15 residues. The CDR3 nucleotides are TGTGCCAGCACCTTAGCGACAGGGCCATACAATGAGCAGTTCTTC. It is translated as CASTLATGPYNEQFF.